This T cell receptor beta chain was captured by sequencing in a study of regulatory T cells in long-lasting Graves disease. The TCR beta library used iRepertoire HTBI primers with Arm-PCR amplification of CDR3. Via MiXCR, TCRdb re-called the multiplex PCR reads, giving one row per CDR3 protein. The repertoire consists of over 350,000 distinct CDR3 sequences, with around 15% occurring once and the leading ten covering around a sixth. Time point reported: newly diagnosed GD, antithyroid drugs for less than 3 months. From PBMCs, RNA was extracted and then used to make the TCR library. Germline CDR1 and CDR2: KGHSH and LQKENI. The CDR3 sequence is 14 residues long. V lost 3 bases, J lost 8 bases, and 14 bases lay in between. This same sample was also taken into another study, of T cells in Graves' hyperthyroidism and ophthalmopathy.

The clonotype comes from a woman in her fifties or sixties with Graves disease. The V and J genes are TRBV18 and TRBJ1-3, with D unresolved. The specimen was peripheral blood mononuclear cells (PBMCs), collected at new diagnosis, from a patient treated with antithyroid drugs. The CDR3 spells CASSPARLVDTIYF. The CDR3 region has the DNA TGTGCCAGCTCACCGGCGCGCCTGGTTGACACCATATATTTT.